These 9 T cell receptor beta chains share one sample of origin, sequenced in a study of shared clonotypes between healthy human individuals. Measured with immunoSEQ multiplex PCR; TCRdb has only the in-frame clones, and not every one. Of about 510,000 clones in the sample, around 79% were seen once. Sequencing was carried out using PBMCs. Receptor source: a woman aged 40-49 years in good health. Some clones in this sample may be carry-over from other donors' samples.

For this clone: It differs at one base from a far larger clone, so likely a read error. Other DNA sequences from this sample encode an identical CDR3 as well. The gene calls are TRBV6-1 and TRBJ1-5; D uncertain. This CDR3 has 13 residues. V lost 3 bases and J lost 4, with 7 bases in between. The germline V gene encodes CDR1 MNHNS and CDR2 SASEGT. The CDR3 loop is CASSDWENQPQHF. In nucleotides, the CDR3 is TGTGCCAGCAGTGATTGGGAGAATCAGCCCCAGCATTTT.

The V and J genes are TRBV7-9 and TRBJ1-4; 8 bases are a match to TRBD1. The V and J ends lost 5 bases and 8 bases, in that order; junction bases with no gene match: 13. From germline, CDR1 is SEHNR and CDR2 FQNEAQ (reference sequence). The CDR3 totals 16 residues. CDR3 in amino acids: CASSPRQGKEGEKLFF. In DNA, the CDR3 is TGTGCCAGCAGCCCCAGACAGGGGAAGGAGGGCGAAAAACTGTTTTTT. Looking up the rest from reference TRBV7-9 and TRBJ1-4 gives the full variable domain: DTGVSQNPRHKITKRGQNVTFRCDPISEHNRLYWYRQTLGQGPEFLTYFQNEAQLEKSRLLSDRFSAERPKGSFSTLEIQRTEQGDSAMYLCASSPRQGKEGEKLFFGSGTQLSVL.

The V gene is TRBV10-3, the J gene TRBJ1-5; D gene unclear. This CDR3 has 13 amino acids. Germline CDR1 is ENHRY and CDR2 is SYGVKD. V lost 0 bases to trimming and J lost 6 bases, with 6 bases between them. In DNA, the CDR3 is TGTGCCATCAGTGAGTCACTCATTCAGCCCCAGCATTTT. This translates into CAISESLIQPQHF.

The chain uses TRBV29-1 and TRBJ2-7; D gene uncertain. The CDR3 runs to 14 residues. Germline-derived CDR1 and CDR2 are SQVTM and ANQGSEA. V lost 0 bases to trimming and J lost 5 bases, with 14 bases between them. In DNA, the CDR3 is TGCAGCGTTGAAGATTCCCCCGGACGTGACGAGCAGTACTTC. Translated, it gives CSVEDSPGRDEQYF.

The chain has TRBV18 and TRBJ1-2, with TRBD1 as a possible D gene (5 bases). V gave up 0 bases and J gave up 4 bases, with 12 bases separating them. Germline loops: CDR1 KGHSH, CDR2 LQKENI. This CDR3 spans 15 amino acids. In DNA, the CDR3 is TGTGCCAGCTCACCACCGTCGGAGCAGGGCTATGGCTACACCTTC. Translating gives CASSPPSEQGYGYTF.

The V call is TRBV5-1, the J call TRBJ1-4; no reliable D call. Trimming took off 4 bases at V and 8 bases at J, with 15 bases between the two ends. The germline CDR1 and CDR2 sequences are SGHRS and YFSETQ. This CDR3 has 14 amino acids. CDR3 nucleotide sequence: TGCGCCAGCAGCCCGGGGAGGGCGGGGGAAAAACTGTTTTTT. Translated, it gives CASSPGRAGEKLFF.

The rearrangement links TRBV7-2 to TRBJ2-5, with D perhaps TRBD2 (5 bases). V lost 6 bases to trimming and J lost 5 bases, with 19 bases between them. The CDR3 has 15 residues. Germline V gene lookup returns CDR1 SGHTA and CDR2 FQGNSA. The CDR3 sequence: CASSSSRGMRETQYF. DNA of the CDR3: TGTGCCAGCAGTAGTAGCCGGGGAATGAGGGAGACCCAGTACTTC.

V is TRBV11-2 and J is TRBJ2-2; 8 positions agree with TRBD2. CDR1 and CDR2 (germline): SGHAT, FQNNGV. V trimming: 8 bases; J trimming: 1 base; junction bases outside the gene matches: 18. CDR3 size: 19 residues. As DNA, the CDR3 is TGTGCCAGCCGAAACTTAGCGGGATCGCAAGGGAAGAACACCGGGGAGCTGTTTTTT. This sequence encodes CASRNLAGSQGKNTGELFF.

As regards this clone: Other DNA sequences within the sample encode an identical CDR3. The chain is built from TRBV18 and TRBJ2-5; D remains ambiguous. Germline V gene lookup returns CDR1 KGHSH and CDR2 LQKENI. The V end was cut by 1 base, the J end by 5 bases, with 8 bases between. The CDR3 runs 13 residues. This CDR3 reads CASSPRPRETQYF. CDR3 bases: TGTGCCAGCTCACCACGGCCCCGGGAGACCCAGTACTTC.